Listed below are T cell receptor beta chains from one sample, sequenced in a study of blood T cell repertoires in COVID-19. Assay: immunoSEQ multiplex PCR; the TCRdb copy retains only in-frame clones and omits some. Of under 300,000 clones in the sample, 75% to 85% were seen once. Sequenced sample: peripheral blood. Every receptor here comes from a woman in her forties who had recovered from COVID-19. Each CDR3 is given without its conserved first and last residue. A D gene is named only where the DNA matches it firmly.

CDR3aa: ASSPGSNQPQH
j_gene: TRBJ1-5
v_gene: TRBV3-1/TRBV3-2
d_gene: -

CDR3aa: ASSLYRGTLQETQY
j_gene: TRBJ2-5
v_gene: TRBV11-3
d_gene: TRBD1

CDR3aa: ASSLDRNTEAF
j_gene: TRBJ1-1
v_gene: TRBV7-7
d_gene: -

CDR3aa: ASRTGQGVNEQF
j_gene: TRBJ2-1
v_gene: TRBV2
d_gene: TRBD1

CDR3aa: ASSLSGTNTGELF
j_gene: TRBJ2-2
v_gene: TRBV7-6
d_gene: -

CDR3aa: ASRERQGANYGYT
j_gene: TRBJ1-2
v_gene: TRBV27
d_gene: TRBD1

CDR3aa: ASSQVSTAGAGYT
j_gene: TRBJ1-2
v_gene: TRBV4-3
d_gene: -

CDR3aa: ASRSGRDNSPLH
j_gene: TRBJ1-6
v_gene: TRBV27
d_gene: -

CDR3aa: ASSLIGQGATY
j_gene: TRBJ2-3
v_gene: TRBV7-3
d_gene: TRBD1

CDR3aa: ATSGDRVFQKDYGYT
j_gene: TRBJ1-2
v_gene: TRBV15
d_gene: TRBD1

CDR3aa: ASSRTTKSHEQY
j_gene: TRBJ2-7
v_gene: TRBV6-5
d_gene: -

CDR3aa: ASSLAPTGLNYGYT
j_gene: TRBJ1-2
v_gene: TRBV7-2
d_gene: TRBD1

CDR3aa: ASTTLGQGGQPQH
j_gene: TRBJ1-5
v_gene: TRBV19
d_gene: TRBD1

CDR3aa: ASSRDTSSGNTIY
j_gene: TRBJ1-3
v_gene: TRBV5-1
d_gene: -

CDR3aa: ASSSAAGGRETQY
j_gene: TRBJ2-5
v_gene: TRBV7-9
d_gene: TRBD2

CDR3aa: ASSEDSFLGNEAF
j_gene: TRBJ1-1
v_gene: TRBV6-1
d_gene: -

CDR3aa: ASSLPLDREFGQPQH
j_gene: TRBJ1-5
v_gene: TRBV5-5
d_gene: TRBD1

CDR3aa: ASSPSGRGLNTEAF
j_gene: TRBJ1-1
v_gene: TRBV23-1
d_gene: -

CDR3aa: ASSYQLAGGQVEQF
j_gene: TRBJ2-1
v_gene: TRBV6-2/TRBV6-3
d_gene: TRBD2

CDR3aa: ASSVTQGDHEQY
j_gene: TRBJ2-7
v_gene: TRBV9
d_gene: -

CDR3aa: ASSFPGQGHYEQY
j_gene: TRBJ2-7
v_gene: TRBV11-3
d_gene: TRBD1

CDR3aa: ASRNLRQGEEKLF
j_gene: TRBJ1-4
v_gene: TRBV6-5
d_gene: TRBD1

CDR3aa: ASSIGRGRGLPDTQY
j_gene: TRBJ2-3
v_gene: TRBV19
d_gene: -

CDR3aa: ASSQQGASIDGYT
j_gene: TRBJ1-2
v_gene: TRBV6-2/TRBV6-3
d_gene: -

CDR3aa: ASSPTRGYYGYT
j_gene: TRBJ1-2
v_gene: TRBV18
d_gene: -

CDR3aa: AISEGPTYTEAF
j_gene: TRBJ1-1
v_gene: TRBV10-3
d_gene: -

CDR3aa: ASSFILAGGGETQY
j_gene: TRBJ2-5
v_gene: TRBV5-5
d_gene: TRBD2

CDR3aa: ASSYSSGGSYNSPLH
j_gene: TRBJ1-6
v_gene: TRBV6-2/TRBV6-3
d_gene: TRBD1

CDR3aa: ASSMTAREAF
j_gene: TRBJ1-1
v_gene: TRBV19
d_gene: -

CDR3aa: ASSLSWAVEVHGYT
j_gene: TRBJ1-2
v_gene: TRBV7-2
d_gene: -

CDR3aa: ASSDPQGFNIQY
j_gene: TRBJ2-4
v_gene: TRBV19
d_gene: -

CDR3aa: ASSIVGAGPETQY
j_gene: TRBJ2-5
v_gene: TRBV19
d_gene: -

CDR3aa: ASSIASDTEAF
j_gene: TRBJ1-1
v_gene: TRBV19
d_gene: -

CDR3aa: ASSQGGTLETQY
j_gene: TRBJ2-5
v_gene: TRBV4-1
d_gene: TRBD2

CDR3aa: ASSLNRENEQY
j_gene: TRBJ2-7
v_gene: TRBV7-9
d_gene: -

CDR3aa: ASSEYWEDSREETQY
j_gene: TRBJ2-5
v_gene: TRBV25-1
d_gene: -

CDR3aa: ASSILAGASYEQY
j_gene: TRBJ2-7
v_gene: TRBV19
d_gene: -

CDR3aa: ASRRGVYGYT
j_gene: TRBJ1-2
v_gene: TRBV6-5
d_gene: -

CDR3aa: ASSLWVGGANEQF
j_gene: TRBJ2-1
v_gene: TRBV11-3
d_gene: TRBD2

CDR3aa: ASSLQGLQNTGELF
j_gene: TRBJ2-2
v_gene: TRBV5-1
d_gene: TRBD1

CDR3aa: ASSPRQNSPLH
j_gene: TRBJ1-6
v_gene: TRBV5-8
d_gene: -

CDR3aa: ASSLANRLANYGYT
j_gene: TRBJ1-2
v_gene: TRBV7-9
d_gene: -